The clone carrying this TCR beta chain was found a few times. The antigen remains undetermined. This entry comes from a study of post-analysis software for immune sequencing data. Study at large: Relapsing-remitting, secondary progressive and progressive-relapsing forms of multiple sclerosis all featured among disease courses. The study's findings and limits: Relative to controls, patients with multiple sclerosis showed significantly lower normalized Chao1 diversity. By F measure, samples from a shared preparation batch strongly co-clustered. With TRBV5-6, TRBV5-1 and TRBV20-1 included, about five TRBV segments were more frequent in patients than in controls.

Looked up from germline, CDR1 is MNHEY and CDR2 is SMNVEV (reference sequence). The germline V and J ends were trimmed by 1 base and 2 bases, with 8 bases remaining between them. The CDR3 has 14 amino acids. Unique molecular identifiers were present in the TCR beta cDNA libraries. From the PCR reads, TCRdb called clonotypes with MiXCR, one entry per CDR3 protein. The sample consists of about 540,000 distinct CDR3 sequences, about a third of them appearing once. The chain couples TRBV27 to TRBJ1-2; D call uncertain. The sequenced material came from blood. The receptor was isolated from a girl between 2 and 17 years old with multiple sclerosis. Here the CDR3 reads CASSLLPGNYGYTF. As DNA, the CDR3 is TGTGCCAGCAGTTTATTGCCGGGAAACTATGGCTACACCTTC.